This is a list of T cell receptor beta chains from one sample in a study of control samples from healthy donors and cancer patients. TCRdb keeps only in-frame clones here, not all; method: immunoSEQ multiplex PCR. This table holds about 140,000 clones, about 90% found once. The source material was blood. The receptor set was obtained from a man aged 18 to 30 in good health. Each CDR3 is given with its conserved first and last residue. Each record gives: V gene, D gene, clone size, J gene, CDR3 protein, CDR3 DNA. The D gene is left open where the match is weak. Clone size is not always given. Where it is, it says once, few, many or a class for expanded clones.

TRBV2	.	.	TRBJ2-1	CASRGGPSNEQFF	TGTGCCAGCAGGGGGGGACCGAGCAATGAGCAGTTCTTC
TRBV18	.	.	TRBJ1-2	CASSPARTYGYTF	TGTGCCAGCTCACCAGCAAGAACCTATGGCTACACCTTC
TRBV19	.	.	TRBJ1-3	CASSIAGRSSGNTIYF	TGTGCCAGTAGTATAGCGGGACGGAGCTCTGGAAACACCATATATTTT
TRBV2	.	.	TRBJ2-5	CASKGWGRQETQYF	TGTGCCAGCAAGGGGTGGGGGCGGCAGGAGACCCAGTACTTC
TRBV10-3	.	.	TRBJ1-1	CAISESIKQNTEAFF	TGTGCCATCAGTGAGTCAATTAAGCAGAACACTGAAGCTTTCTTT
TRBV7-3	.	.	TRBJ1-2	CASSPDGMGGYTF	TGTGCCAGCAGCCCGGACGGGATGGGGGGCTACACCTTC
TRBV5-1	TRBD1	.	TRBJ1-2	CASSAGDSAGGIGYTF	TGCGCCAGCAGCGCAGGAGATTCGGCAGGGGGTATCGGCTACACCTTC
TRBV19	TRBD2	once	TRBJ2-2	CASSTLLARYTGELFF	TGTGCCAGTAGTACCCTACTAGCGAGGTACACCGGGGAGCTGTTTTTT
TRBV20-1	.	.	TRBJ2-3	CSARIADTQYF	TGCAGTGCTAGAATCGCAGATACGCAGTATTTT
TRBV29-1	.	.	TRBJ1-1	CSVDFIGTEAFF	TGCAGCGTTGACTTCATCGGGACTGAAGCTTTCTTT
TRBV30	.	.	TRBJ2-7	CAWEGYDEQYF	TGTGCCTGGGAAGGCTATGACGAGCAGTACTTC
TRBV19	.	.	TRBJ1-1	CASSSRTPEAFF	TGTGCCAGTAGTAGCAGGACTCCTGAAGCTTTCTTT
TRBV7-3	.	.	TRBJ1-2	CASSLDGNPNYGYTF	TGTGCCAGCAGCTTAGATGGCAACCCAAACTATGGCTACACCTTC
TRBV7-2	TRBD1	.	TRBJ1-6	CASSLRDRTSPLHF	TGTGCCAGCAGCCTAAGGGACAGAACTTCACCCCTCCACTTT
TRBV19	TRBD1	.	TRBJ1-2	CASSIAQGASGYTF	TGTGCCAGTAGTATAGCTCAGGGGGCTAGTGGCTACACCTTC
TRBV25-1	.	.	TRBJ1-6	CASSPLETDSSYNSPLHF	TGTGCCAGCAGTCCCCTGGAGACAGATAGCTCCTATAATTCACCCCTCCACTTT
TRBV5-1	TRBD1	.	TRBJ2-6	CASSIYPGQGPGANVLTF	TGCGCCAGCAGCATATATCCGGGACAGGGACCTGGGGCCAACGTCCTGACTTTC
TRBV18	TRBD1	.	TRBJ1-5	CASSIGTGLQPQHF	TGTGCCAGCTCAATCGGGACAGGTCTTCAGCCCCAGCATTTT
TRBV6-5	TRBD1	.	TRBJ2-1	CAGKSGGIPNEQFF	TGTGCCGGGAAGTCAGGGGGAATACCCAATGAGCAGTTCTTC
TRBV15	TRBD2	.	TRBJ2-3	CATSREGLGWDTQYF	TGTGCCACCAGCAGAGAGGGACTAGGGTGGGATACGCAGTATTTT
TRBV2	.	.	TRBJ1-2	CASSVNYGYTF	TGTGCCAGCAGTGTTAACTATGGCTACACCTTC
TRBV4-2	.	once	TRBJ1-1	CASSQDQVNTEAFF	TGTGCCAGCAGCCAAGATCAGGTGAACACTGAAGCTTTCTTT
TRBV19	TRBD1	.	TRBJ1-2	CASSSPTGGDYGYTF	TGTGCCAGTAGTTCTCCGACAGGGGGGGACTATGGCTACACCTTC
TRBV3-1/TRBV3-2	TRBD2	.	TRBJ2-7	CASSQAARGIHYEQYF	TGTGCCAGCAGCCAAGCGGCGCGGGGGATTCACTACGAGCAGTACTTC
TRBV7-9	.	.	TRBJ2-5	CASSFQETQYF	TGTGCCAGCAGCTTTCAAGAGACCCAGTACTTC
TRBV7-2	TRBD2	.	TRBJ2-7	CASSVLAGGPDEQYF	TGTGCCAGCAGCGTACTAGCGGGGGGGCCCGACGAGCAGTACTTC
TRBV19	.	.	TRBJ2-3	CASSISLKGADTQYF	TGTGCCAGTAGTATTTCCCTGAAGGGGGCAGATACGCAGTATTTT
TRBV6-5	.	.	TRBJ2-7	CASSRARGEQYF	TGTGCCAGCAGTCGGGCAAGGGGCGAGCAGTACTTC
TRBV6-5	.	.	TRBJ1-2	CASISGARGGYTF	TGTGCCAGCATATCTGGGGCCCGGGGGGGCTACACCTTC
TRBV5-4	TRBD1	.	TRBJ1-2	CASSPTGTGWRGYTF	TGTGCCAGCAGCCCAACAGGGACAGGGTGGCGTGGCTACACCTTC
TRBV4-1	TRBD1	.	TRBJ1-1	CASQIGTGAGEAFF	TGCGCCAGCCAAATCGGGACAGGGGCTGGTGAAGCTTTCTTT
TRBV6-5	.	.	TRBJ1-6	CASSWTTPRNSPLHF	TGTGCCAGCAGTTGGACGACTCCTCGGAATTCACCCCTCCACTTT
TRBV30	.	.	TRBJ2-1	CAWSGLDGGYNEQFF	TGTGCCTGGAGTGGCCTTGATGGGGGCTACAATGAGCAGTTCTTC